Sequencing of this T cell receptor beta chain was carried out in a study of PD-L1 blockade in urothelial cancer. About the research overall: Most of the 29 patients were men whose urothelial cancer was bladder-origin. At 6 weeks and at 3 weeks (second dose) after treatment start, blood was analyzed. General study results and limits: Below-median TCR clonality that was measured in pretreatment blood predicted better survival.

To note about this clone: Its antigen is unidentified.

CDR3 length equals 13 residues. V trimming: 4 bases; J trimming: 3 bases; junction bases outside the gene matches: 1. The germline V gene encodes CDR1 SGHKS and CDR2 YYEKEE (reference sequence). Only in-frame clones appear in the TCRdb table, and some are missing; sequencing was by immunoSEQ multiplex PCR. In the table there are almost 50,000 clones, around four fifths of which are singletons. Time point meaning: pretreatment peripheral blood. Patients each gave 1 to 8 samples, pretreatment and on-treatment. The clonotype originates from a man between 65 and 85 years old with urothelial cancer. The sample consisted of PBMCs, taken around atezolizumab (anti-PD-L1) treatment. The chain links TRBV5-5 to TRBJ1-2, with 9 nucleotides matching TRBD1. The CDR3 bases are TGTGCCAGCAGCCGACAGGGGGACTATGGCTACACCTTC. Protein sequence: CASSRQGDYGYTF.